Listed here is a single T cell receptor (beta chain). Its antigen is not identified. Germline values: CDR1 LGHNA, CDR2 YSLEER. This CDR3 region has 16 residues. V was clipped by 0 bases and J by 5 bases; unmatched bases: 7. The data were obtained in a study of T cells in Graves' hyperthyroidism and ophthalmopathy. Broader study findings: Ophthalmopathy, as predicted by the model, came a median 6.5 months after the prediction. The blood repertoire included most of the expanded thyroid clonotypes above 0.001. Researchers report that a 13 V-J model separated ophthalmopathy from stable hyperthyroidism.

The cohort's ophthalmopathy patients, a group with duration under 3 months, had a Clinical Activity Score of at least 3 and a NOSPECS grade of at least 4. The CDR3 regions of TCR beta were amplified from RNA transcripts. The HTBI primer set drove a first-round RT-PCR of the TCR CDR3. In TCRdb, the multiplex PCR reads were re-called with MiXCR into one record per CDR3 protein. The data show 310,000 or so distinct CDR3 sequences, more than 15% seen once. The TCR sequence derives from a woman aged 55-70 years with Graves' ophthalmopathy. The rearrangement uses TRBV4-3 and TRBJ2-3, with 8 bases identical to TRBD2. Sequencing used blood. The chain's CDR3 is CASSQERRGAQDTQYF. The CDR3 nucleotides are TGCGCCAGCAGCCAAGAGAGGCGGGGGGCACAAGATACGCAGTATTTT.